This is a list of T cell receptor beta chains from one sample in a study of cytotoxic CD8 clonotypes in ibrutinib-treated CLL. Using immunoSEQ multiplex PCR, the repertoire was profiled, and TCRdb retains in-frame clones only, with some absent. The data show around 60,000 clones, 45% to 60% seen once. The sequences come from PBMCs, collected after 12 months of ibrutinib treatment. The source of these receptors is a human donor with chronic lymphocytic leukemia. CDR3s include the opening cysteine and the closing phenylalanine or tryptophan. The D gene is left open where the match is weak. The size of a clone is reported for some rows only, either as once, few or many, or as a class for expanded clones.

CASSPTATANYGYTF TGCGCCAGCAGCCCGACAGCGACGGCTAACTATGGCTACACCTTC TRBJ1-2 NA NA TRBV4-1
CASSLGGATDTQYF TGTGCCAGCAGCTTGGGGGGGGCCACAGATACGCAGTATTTT TRBJ2-3 NA NA TRBV7-2
CASRHQDRVGGYTF TGTGCCAGCAGGCACCAGGACAGGGTCGGTGGCTACACCTTC TRBJ1-2 TRBD1 NA TRBV5-6
CASSAGGPVYEQYF TGTGCCAGCAGTGCGGGAGGACCAGTCTACGAGCAGTACTTC TRBJ2-7 TRBD2 NA TRBV6-5
CASSDRAVGYTF TGTGCCAGCAGCGACAGGGCCGTGGGCTACACCTTC TRBJ1-2 TRBD1 few TRBV28
CASSLTGNEQYF TGTGCCAGCAGCTTGACTGGAAACGAGCAGTACTTC TRBJ2-7 NA NA TRBV11-3
CASSSRVEGYYYEQYF TGTGCCAGCAGCTCACGGGTTGAGGGATATTATTACGAGCAGTACTTC TRBJ2-7 NA NA TRBV14
CASSFGRGTEAFF TGCGCCAGCAGCTTTGGCAGGGGCACTGAAGCTTTCTTT TRBJ1-1 NA medium-sized TRBV5-1
CASSATGKDKQYF TGTGCCAGCTCGGCAACAGGGAAGGACAAGCAGTACTTC TRBJ2-7 NA NA TRBV18
CASRMTAGTGELFF TGTGCCAGCAGAATGACCGCGGGCACCGGGGAGCTGTTTTTT TRBJ2-2 NA NA TRBV2
CASSEAGGYNSPLHF TGTGCCAGCAGTGAAGCGGGGGGTTATAATTCACCCCTCCACTTT TRBJ1-6 NA few TRBV2
CASSLVGGTNQPQHF TGCGCCAGCAGCTTGGTTGGGGGAACAAATCAGCCCCAGCATTTT TRBJ1-5 NA NA TRBV5-1
CASSPQGPGDEKLFF TGTGCCAGCAGTCCCCAAGGCCCCGGGGATGAAAAACTGTTTTTT TRBJ1-4 NA NA TRBV28
CASSLRLAGEQFF TGTGCCAGCAGCTTAAGGCTAGCGGGCGAGCAGTTCTTC TRBJ2-1 TRBD2 few TRBV7-7
CASSISPGRNGYTF TGTGCCAGTAGTATAAGCCCCGGGAGAAATGGCTACACCTTC TRBJ1-2 NA few TRBV19
CASSGITDTQYF TGTGCCAGCAGCGGGATAACAGATACGCAGTATTTT TRBJ2-3 NA NA TRBV2
CASSQDHGRGSNQPQHF TGTGCCAGCAGCCAAGATCATGGTCGAGGTAGCAATCAGCCCCAGCATTTT TRBJ1-5 NA NA TRBV4-2
CASSPTGNYGYTF TGTGCCAGCAGCCCCACAGGGAACTATGGCTACACCTTC TRBJ1-2 NA many TRBV6-5
CASSIRLAGVQYF TGCGCCAGCAGCATTAGACTAGCGGGGGTTCAGTACTTC TRBJ2-5 TRBD2 NA TRBV5-1
CASSMMSGTGLYGYTF TGTGCCAGCAGCATGATGTCCGGGACAGGGCTTTATGGCTACACCTTC TRBJ1-2 TRBD1 many TRBV7-9
CASSSGASYEQYF TGTGCCAGCAGCTCCGGGGCATCCTACGAGCAGTACTTC TRBJ2-7 NA NA TRBV7-2
CASGDRGYEQYF TGTGCCAGCGGAGACAGGGGCTACGAGCAGTACTTC TRBJ2-7 TRBD1 NA TRBV6-1
CASRESGGGYTF TGTGCCAGCAGGGAATCGGGTGGTGGCTACACCTTC TRBJ1-2 NA few TRBV2
CASSRTIGETQYF TGTGCCAGCTCGCGGACGATCGGAGAGACCCAGTACTTC TRBJ2-5 NA NA TRBV18
CASSYSITGNTIYF TGTGCCAGCAGTTACTCGATTACCGGAAACACCATATATTTT TRBJ1-3 NA medium-sized TRBV6-5
CASSTTGELFF TGTGCCAGTTCGACCACCGGGGAGCTGTTTTTT TRBJ2-2 NA NA TRBV6-6
CAWSVFTQGYQETQYF TGTGCCTGGAGTGTGTTCACACAGGGGTACCAAGAGACCCAGTACTTC TRBJ2-5 TRBD1 NA TRBV30
CASSPLWGAFYF TGTGCCAGCAGTCCCCTATGGGGGGCTTTTTACTTC TRBJ2-7 NA NA TRBV28
CSVEARAALSGANVLTF TGCAGCGTTGAAGCGAGAGCAGCCCTCTCTGGGGCCAACGTCCTGACTTTC TRBJ2-6 NA few TRBV29-1
CASSLAAGTPSALHF TGCGCCAGCAGCTTGGCGGCAGGAACGCCTTCGGCCCTCCACTTT TRBJ1-6 NA NA TRBV5-1
CASSLEGQGARELFF TGTGCCAGCAGCTTAGAAGGACAGGGGGCCCGGGAGCTGTTTTTT TRBJ2-2 TRBD1 few TRBV7-9
CASSIGGSYEQYF TGTGCCAGTAGTATAGGCGGTTCCTACGAGCAGTACTTC TRBJ2-7 NA once TRBV19
CASSLGTDLNEKLFF TGTGCCAGCAGCTTAGGGACAGACCTTAATGAAAAACTGTTTTTT TRBJ1-4 TRBD1 once TRBV5-6
CASSQEDLFGAFF TGTGCCAGCAGCCAAGAAGACCTCTTTGGGGCTTTCTTT TRBJ1-1 NA NA TRBV4-2
CASTNGRAAGELFF TGTGCCAGCACCAACGGGAGGGCGGCCGGGGAGCTGTTTTTT TRBJ2-2 TRBD2 NA TRBV6-1
CASRRDIRSDTQYF TGCGCCAGCAGACGGGACATACGATCAGATACGCAGTATTTT TRBJ2-3 NA NA TRBV5-1
CASSTWPVTNSPLHF TGTGCCAGCAGCACATGGCCAGTGACTAATTCACCCCTCCACTTT TRBJ1-6 NA NA TRBV5-6
CASSLDSRETQYF TGTGCCAGCAGCTTGGACAGTAGAGAGACCCAGTACTTC TRBJ2-5 NA NA TRBV5-6
CASSFRDGANYGYTF TGTGCCAGCAGCTTCCGGGACGGAGCTAACTATGGCTACACCTTC TRBJ1-2 NA many TRBV5-4
CASSLAGATNTEAFF TGTGCCAGCAGCTTGGCCGGGGCCACGAACACTGAAGCTTTCTTT TRBJ1-1 NA NA TRBV5-4
CASSWDGYEQYF TGTGCCAGCAGCTGGGACGGCTACGAGCAGTACTTC TRBJ2-7 NA few TRBV7-2
CASSDLQGLDGYTF TGTGCCAGCAGTGACCTCCAGGGGCTGGATGGCTACACCTTC TRBJ1-2 NA NA TRBV6-4
CASSMGQGLWSNQPQHF TGTGCCAGTAGTATGGGTCAAGGGCTATGGAGCAATCAGCCCCAGCATTTT TRBJ1-5 NA NA TRBV19
CAWSVRGGVGTGELFF TGTGCCTGGAGTGTTCGGGGGGGAGTGGGCACCGGGGAGCTGTTTTTT TRBJ2-2 TRBD2 once TRBV30
CASSLGIAVSSYNSPLHF TGTGCCAGCAGCTTAGGGATCGCAGTCAGCTCCTATAATTCACCCCTCCACTTT TRBJ1-6 NA NA TRBV7-9
CASRFWTGASGEQYF TGTGCCAGTAGATTCTGGACAGGGGCGTCGGGCGAGCAGTACTTC TRBJ2-7 TRBD1 NA TRBV2
CASMHRDSYEQYF TGTGCCAGCATGCACCGGGACAGCTACGAGCAGTACTTC TRBJ2-7 TRBD1 NA TRBV6-1